The 3 T cell receptor beta chains listed next were all sequenced from one sample in a study of shared clonotypes between healthy human individuals. Some clones are missing from TCRdb's copy, which holds only in-frame ones; the method was immunoSEQ multiplex PCR. The table shows about 2,100,000 clones, with about 93% occurring only once. Naive CD8 cells lacked CD45RO, underwent positive selection for CCR7 and left out terminally differentiated effector memory CD45RA+ cells. Sequencing was done on a sample of naive CD8+ T cells from PBMCs. These TCRs come from a man between 18 and 29 years old in good health. Some clones in this sample may be carry-over from other donors' samples.

CDR3 bases: TGTGCCACCAGCAGAGACGTAGCGGTCACAGATACGCAGTATTTT. It is translated as CATSRDVAVTDTQYF. The J gene is TRBJ2-3, the V gene TRBV15, with D perhaps matching TRBD2 (6 bases). The CDR3 contains 15 residues. CDR1 is LNHNV and CDR2 is YYDKDF in the germline V gene (reference sequence). Trimming took off 0 bases at V and 2 bases at J, with 9 bases between the two ends.

This chain uses TRBV13 with TRBJ2-3; 9 bases line up with TRBD2. CDR1 PRHDT and CDR2 FYEKMQ come from the germline V gene (reference sequence). The CDR3 is 18 amino acids. The junction had 9 bases not matched to a gene; V was cut back by 0 bases and J by 2 bases. The CDR3 nucleotides read TGTGCCAGCAGCTTAGGCGTAGTAGCGGGAGAGTTCACAGATACGCAGTATTTT. It yields the protein CASSLGVVAGEFTDTQYF.

On this clone: This CDR3 is also generated by other DNA sequences in the sample. The chain couples TRBV6-5 to TRBJ2-2; D uncertain. CDR1 and CDR2 from the germline V gene are MNHEY and SVGAGI. This CDR3 is built from 12 residues. Trimming stripped 0 bases from V and 6 bases from J, with 2 bases between. The CDR3 loop reads CASSYSAGELFF. The DNA of the CDR3 is TGTGCCAGCAGTTACTCGGCCGGGGAGCTGTTTTTT.